The T cell receptor (beta chain) described here comes from a study of shared clonotypes between healthy human individuals. The wider study: CD4 naive and memory got three plates each, CD8 naive two, CD8 memory one. Findings and limits, study-wide: A few donors showed sharing of approximately 5% of naive CD4 clonotypes. What limited the represented genetic and exposure-history diversity was the small number of donors.

Some clones are missing from TCRdb's copy, which holds only in-frame ones; the method was immunoSEQ multiplex PCR. The data show millions of clones, with just over 90% seen just once and roughly 1.8% held by the top ten. Concerning this clone itself: As yet, its antigen is unknown.

The CDR3 covers 16 residues. The germline V gene has CDR1 SGHVS and CDR2 FQNEAQ. Between the trimmed V and J ends, which lost 7 bases and 0 bases, there was a span of 18 bases. Naivety among CD8 cells was defined by CD45RO negativity and positive CCR7 selection, thereby excluding terminally differentiated effector memory CD45RA+ cells. The sequence derives from a man aged 18 to 35 in good health. Some clones in this sample may be carry-over from other donors' samples. The chain combines TRBV7-8 with TRBJ1-2; tentative D call: TRBD1 (6 bases). Sequenced material: naive CD8+ T cells from PBMCs. CDR3: CASTPFGGQPNYGYTF. CDR3 nucleotides: TGTGCCAGCACCCCATTTGGGGGACAACCTAACTATGGCTACACCTTC.